This TCR beta chain was profiled in a study of T cell repertoires in cytomegalovirus infection. Turning to this clonotype: As yet, its antigen is unknown.

Trimming took off 0 bases at V and 6 bases at J, with 14 bases between the two ends. The CDR3 sequence is 15 residues long. The germline V gene encodes CDR1 DFQATT and CDR2 SNEGSKA (reference sequence). The study, taken as a whole, reports: The ex vivo response was dominated by HLA-C-restricted CMV-specific TCR beta clonotypes.

TCRdb redid the calling of the reads with MiXCR, one entry per CDR3 protein. The sample holds 480,000 or so distinct CDR3 sequences, about 11% seen once. The clonotype comes from a human donor in good health (CMV status not recorded). Some clones in this sample may be carry-over from other donors' samples. The specimen was PBMCs. This chain joins TRBV20-1 and TRBJ1-4; D unclear. CDR3 in amino acids: CSARDLTEPYEKLFF. The DNA for the CDR3 is TGCAGTGCTAGAGATCTGACCGAGCCTTATGAAAAACTGTTTTTT.